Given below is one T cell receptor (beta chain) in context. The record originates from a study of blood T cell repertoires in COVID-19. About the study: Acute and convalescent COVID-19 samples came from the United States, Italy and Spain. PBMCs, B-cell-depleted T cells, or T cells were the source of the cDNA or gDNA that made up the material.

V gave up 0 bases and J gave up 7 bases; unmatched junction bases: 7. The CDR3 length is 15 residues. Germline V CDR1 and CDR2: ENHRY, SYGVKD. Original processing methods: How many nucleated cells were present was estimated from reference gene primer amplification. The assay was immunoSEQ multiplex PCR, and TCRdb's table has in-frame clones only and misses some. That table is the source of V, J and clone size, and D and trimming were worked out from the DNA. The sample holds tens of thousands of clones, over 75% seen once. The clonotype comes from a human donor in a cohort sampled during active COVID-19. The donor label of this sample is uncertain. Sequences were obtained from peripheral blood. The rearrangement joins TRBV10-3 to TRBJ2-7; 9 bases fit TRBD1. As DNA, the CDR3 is TGTGCCATCAGTGAGTCGGGACAGGGAGCGAGGGAGCAGTACTTC. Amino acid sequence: CAISESGQGAREQYF.